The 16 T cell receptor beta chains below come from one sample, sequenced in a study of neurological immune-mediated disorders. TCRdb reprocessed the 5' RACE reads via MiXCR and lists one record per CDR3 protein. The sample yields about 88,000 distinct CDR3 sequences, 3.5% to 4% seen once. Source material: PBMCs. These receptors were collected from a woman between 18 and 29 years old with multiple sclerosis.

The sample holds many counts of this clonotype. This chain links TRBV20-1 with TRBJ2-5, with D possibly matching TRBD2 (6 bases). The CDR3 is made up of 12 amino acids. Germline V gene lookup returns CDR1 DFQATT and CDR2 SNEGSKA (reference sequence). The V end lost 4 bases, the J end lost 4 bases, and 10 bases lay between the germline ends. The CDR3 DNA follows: TGCAGTGCTAAGGCGGGGAGAGAGACCCAGTACTTC. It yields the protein CSAKAGRETQYF.

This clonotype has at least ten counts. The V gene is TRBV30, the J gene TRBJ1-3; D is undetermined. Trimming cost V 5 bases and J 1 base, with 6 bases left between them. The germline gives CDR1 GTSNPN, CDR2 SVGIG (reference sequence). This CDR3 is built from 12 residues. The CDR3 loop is CAWVGSGNTIYF. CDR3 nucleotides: TGTGCCTGGGTAGGGTCTGGAAACACCATATATTTT. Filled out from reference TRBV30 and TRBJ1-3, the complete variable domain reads SQTIHQWPATLVQPVGSPLSLECTVEGTSNPNLYWYRQAAGRGLQLLFYSVGIGQISSEVPQNLSASRPQDRQFILSSKKLLLSDSGFYLCAWVGSGNTIYFGEGSWLTVV.

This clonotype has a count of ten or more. CDR3 region: CASSQDRAAGPHYGYTF. For the CDR3, the DNA is TGCGCCAGCAGCCAAGATCGGGCAGCCGGGCCCCACTATGGCTACACCTTC. This chain connects TRBV4-1 to TRBJ1-2; D unresolved. The CDR3 loop spans 17 amino acids. The germline V gene has CDR1 MGHRA and CDR2 YSYEKL. The ends were cut back, 0 bases at V and 3 bases at J, with 17 bases in the middle.

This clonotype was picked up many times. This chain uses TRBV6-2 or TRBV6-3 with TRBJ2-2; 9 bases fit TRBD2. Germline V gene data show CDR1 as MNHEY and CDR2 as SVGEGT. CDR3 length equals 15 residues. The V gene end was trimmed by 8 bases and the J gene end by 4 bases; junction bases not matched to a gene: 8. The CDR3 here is CASWAGGPVTGELFF. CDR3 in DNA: TGTGCCAGCTGGGCGGGAGGGCCCGTCACCGGGGAGCTGTTTTTT.

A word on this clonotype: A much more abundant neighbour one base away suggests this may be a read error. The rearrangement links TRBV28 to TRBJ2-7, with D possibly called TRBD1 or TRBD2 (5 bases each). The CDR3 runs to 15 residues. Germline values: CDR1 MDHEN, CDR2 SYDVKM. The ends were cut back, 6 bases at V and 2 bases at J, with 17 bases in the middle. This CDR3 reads CASRKQEAPAYEQYF. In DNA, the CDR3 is TGTGCCAGCAGGAAACAGGAGGCCCCTGCCTACGAGCAGTACTTC.

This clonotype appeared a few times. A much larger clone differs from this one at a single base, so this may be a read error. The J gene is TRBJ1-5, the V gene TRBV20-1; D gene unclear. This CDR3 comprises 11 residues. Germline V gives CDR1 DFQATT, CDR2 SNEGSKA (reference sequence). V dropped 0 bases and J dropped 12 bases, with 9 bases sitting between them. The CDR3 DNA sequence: TGCAGTGCTAGAGATGGGAACGTCCAGCATTTT. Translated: CSARDGNVQHF.

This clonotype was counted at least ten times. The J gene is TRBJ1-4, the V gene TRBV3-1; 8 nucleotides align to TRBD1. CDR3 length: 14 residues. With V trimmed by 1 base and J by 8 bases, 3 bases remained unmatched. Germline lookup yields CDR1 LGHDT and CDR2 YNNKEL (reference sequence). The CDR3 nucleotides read TGTGCCAGCAGCCAAGTCCACAGGGGGGAAAAACTGTTTTTT. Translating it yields CASSQVHRGEKLFF. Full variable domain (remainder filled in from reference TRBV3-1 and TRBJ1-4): DTAVSQTPKYLVTQMGNDKSIKCEQNLGHDTMYWYKQDSKKFLKIMFSYNNKELIINETVPNRFSPKSPDKAHLNLHINSLELGDSAVYFCASSQVHRGEKLFFGSGTQLSVL.

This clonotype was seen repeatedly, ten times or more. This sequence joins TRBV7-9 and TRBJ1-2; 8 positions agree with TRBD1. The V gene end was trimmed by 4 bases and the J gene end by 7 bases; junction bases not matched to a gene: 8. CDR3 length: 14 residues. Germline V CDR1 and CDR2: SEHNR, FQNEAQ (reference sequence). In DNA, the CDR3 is TGTGCCAGCAGCTCCGGACAGGGACAAAGTGGCTACACCTTC. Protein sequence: CASSSGQGQSGYTF.

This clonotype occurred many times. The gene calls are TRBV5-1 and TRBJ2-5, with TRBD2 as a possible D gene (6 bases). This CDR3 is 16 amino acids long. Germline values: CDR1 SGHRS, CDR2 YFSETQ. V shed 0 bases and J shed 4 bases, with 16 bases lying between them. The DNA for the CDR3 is TGCGCCAGCAGCTTGGGCGGGGCTCCGGAGGCAGAGACCCAGTACTTC. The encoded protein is CASSLGGAPEAETQYF.

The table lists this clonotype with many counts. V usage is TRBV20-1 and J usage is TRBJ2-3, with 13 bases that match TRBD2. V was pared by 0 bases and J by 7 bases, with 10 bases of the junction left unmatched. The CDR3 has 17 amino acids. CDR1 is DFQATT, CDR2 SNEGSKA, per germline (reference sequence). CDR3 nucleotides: TGCAGTGCTAGAGATCCTTGGACTAGCGGGAGTGTGCATACGCAGTATTTT. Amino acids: CSARDPWTSGSVHTQYF.

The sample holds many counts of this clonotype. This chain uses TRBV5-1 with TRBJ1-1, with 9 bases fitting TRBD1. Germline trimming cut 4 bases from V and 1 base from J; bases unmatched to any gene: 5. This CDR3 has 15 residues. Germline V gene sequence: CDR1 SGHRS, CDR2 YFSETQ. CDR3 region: CASSVGQGKNTEAFF. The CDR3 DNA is TGCGCCAGCAGCGTGGGACAGGGTAAGAACACTGAAGCTTTCTTT.

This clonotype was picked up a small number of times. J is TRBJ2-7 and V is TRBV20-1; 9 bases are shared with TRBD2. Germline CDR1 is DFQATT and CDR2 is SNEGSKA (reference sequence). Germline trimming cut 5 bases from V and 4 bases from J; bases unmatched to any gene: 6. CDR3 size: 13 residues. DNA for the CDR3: TGCAGTGCTCATGGGACTAGCTCTTACGAGCAGTACTTC. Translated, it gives CSAHGTSSYEQYF.

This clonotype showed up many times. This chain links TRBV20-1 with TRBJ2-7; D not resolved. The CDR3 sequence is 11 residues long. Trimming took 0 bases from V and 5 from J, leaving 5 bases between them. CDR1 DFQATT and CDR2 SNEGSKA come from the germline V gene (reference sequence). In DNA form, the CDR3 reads TGCAGTGCTAGAGATGGTAACGAGCAGTACTTC. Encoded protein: CSARDGNEQYF.

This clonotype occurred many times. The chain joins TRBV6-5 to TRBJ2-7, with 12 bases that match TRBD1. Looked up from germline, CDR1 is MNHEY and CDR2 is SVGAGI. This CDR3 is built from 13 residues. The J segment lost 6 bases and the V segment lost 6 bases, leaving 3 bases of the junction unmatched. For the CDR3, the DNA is TGTGCCAGCAGGGGACAGGGGGCTGGCGAGCAGTACTTC. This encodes CASRGQGAGEQYF.

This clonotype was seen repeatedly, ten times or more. The CDR3 DNA reads TGTGCCAGCAGCGAACCGAATCAGCCCCAGCATTTT. Translating gives CASSEPNQPQHF. This chain connects TRBV6-2 or TRBV6-3 to TRBJ1-5; D is unclear. Looked up from germline, CDR1 is MNHEY and CDR2 is SVGEGT. CDR3 length: 12 amino acids. V was shortened by 6 bases and J by 4 bases, with 7 bases between the two germline ends.

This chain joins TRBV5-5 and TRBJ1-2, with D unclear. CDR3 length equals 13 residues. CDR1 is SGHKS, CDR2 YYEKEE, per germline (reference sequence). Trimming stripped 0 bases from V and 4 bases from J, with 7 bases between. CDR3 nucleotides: TGTGCCAGCAGCTTGGACCGGTCCTATGGCTACACCTTC. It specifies CASSLDRSYGYTF.